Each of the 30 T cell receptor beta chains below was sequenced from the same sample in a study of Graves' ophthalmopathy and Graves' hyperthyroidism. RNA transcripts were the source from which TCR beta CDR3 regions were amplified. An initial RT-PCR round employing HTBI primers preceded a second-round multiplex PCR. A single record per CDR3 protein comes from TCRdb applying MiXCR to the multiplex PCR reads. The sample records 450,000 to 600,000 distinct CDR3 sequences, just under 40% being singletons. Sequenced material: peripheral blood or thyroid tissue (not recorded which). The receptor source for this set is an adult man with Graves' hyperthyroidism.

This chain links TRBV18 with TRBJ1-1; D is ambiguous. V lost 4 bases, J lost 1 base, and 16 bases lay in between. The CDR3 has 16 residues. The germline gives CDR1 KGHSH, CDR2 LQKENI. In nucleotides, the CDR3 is TGTGCCAGCTCACGCCCTGAGGCGCGGGGGAACACTGAAGCTTTCTTT. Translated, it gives CASSRPEARGNTEAFF. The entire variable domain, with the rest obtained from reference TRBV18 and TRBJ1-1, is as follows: NAGVMQNPRHLVRRRGQEARLRCSPMKGHSHVYWYRQLPEEGLKFMVYLQKENIIDESGMPKERFSAEFPKEGPSILRIQQVVRGDSAAYFCASSRPEARGNTEAFFGQGTRLTVV.

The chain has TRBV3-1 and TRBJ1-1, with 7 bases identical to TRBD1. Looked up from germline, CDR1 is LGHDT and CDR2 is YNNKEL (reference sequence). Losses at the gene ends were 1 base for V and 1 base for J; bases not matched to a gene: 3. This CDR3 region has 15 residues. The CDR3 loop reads CASSQGGTANTEAFF. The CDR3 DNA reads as TGTGCCAGCAGCCAAGGCGGGACAGCGAACACTGAAGCTTTCTTT.

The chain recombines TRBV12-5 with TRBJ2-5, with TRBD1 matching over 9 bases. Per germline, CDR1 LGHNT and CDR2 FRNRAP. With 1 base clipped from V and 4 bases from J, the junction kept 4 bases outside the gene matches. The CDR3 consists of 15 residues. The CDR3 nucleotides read TGTGCTAGTGGTTTGGACCCGGGACAGGGAGAGACCCAGTACTTC. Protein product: CASGLDPGQGETQYF.

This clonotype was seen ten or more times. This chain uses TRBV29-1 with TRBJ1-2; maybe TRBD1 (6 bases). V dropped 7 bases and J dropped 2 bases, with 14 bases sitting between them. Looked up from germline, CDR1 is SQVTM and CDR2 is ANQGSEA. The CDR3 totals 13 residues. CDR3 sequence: CSETRDINYGYTF. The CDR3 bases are TGCAGCGAAACCCGGGACATAAACTATGGCTACACCTTC.

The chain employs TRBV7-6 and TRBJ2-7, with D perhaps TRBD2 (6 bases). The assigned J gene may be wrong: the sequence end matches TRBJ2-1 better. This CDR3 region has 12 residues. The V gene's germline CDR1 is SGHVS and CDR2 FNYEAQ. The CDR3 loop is CASSLAGGEQFF. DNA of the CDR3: TGTGCCAGCAGCTTAGCGGGGGGAGAGCAGTTCTTC.

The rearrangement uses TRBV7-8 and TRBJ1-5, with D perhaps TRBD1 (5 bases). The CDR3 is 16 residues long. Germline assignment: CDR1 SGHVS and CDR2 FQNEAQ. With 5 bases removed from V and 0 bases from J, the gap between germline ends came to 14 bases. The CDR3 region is CASSPSGGYSNQPQHF. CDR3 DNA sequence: TGTGCCAGCAGCCCTTCCGGGGGATATAGCAATCAGCCCCAGCATTTT.

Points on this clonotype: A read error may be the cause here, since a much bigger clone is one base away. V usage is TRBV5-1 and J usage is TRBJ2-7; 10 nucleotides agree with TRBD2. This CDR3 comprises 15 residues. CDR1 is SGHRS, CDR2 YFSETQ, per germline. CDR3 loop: CASSVAPSGRSEQYF. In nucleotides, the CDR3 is TGTGCCAGCAGCGTAGCACCTAGCGGGAGAAGCGAGCAGTACTTC.

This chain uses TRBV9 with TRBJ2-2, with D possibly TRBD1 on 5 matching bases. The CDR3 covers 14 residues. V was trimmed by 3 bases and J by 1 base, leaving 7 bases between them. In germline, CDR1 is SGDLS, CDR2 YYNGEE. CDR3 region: CASSAGQNTGELFF. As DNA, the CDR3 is TGTGCCAGCAGCGCAGGGCAGAACACCGGGGAGCTGTTTTTT.

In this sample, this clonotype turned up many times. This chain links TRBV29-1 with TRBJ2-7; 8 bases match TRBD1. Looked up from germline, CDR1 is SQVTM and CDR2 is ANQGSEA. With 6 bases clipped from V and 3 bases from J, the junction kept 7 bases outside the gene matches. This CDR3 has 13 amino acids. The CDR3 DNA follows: TGCAGCGTAAACAGGGGGTCCGGCTACGAGCAGTACTTC. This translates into CSVNRGSGYEQYF.

CDR3 DNA sequence: TGTGCCAGTAGTCTAAACAGGGGGGATGAGCAGTTCTTC. It specifies CASSLNRGDEQFF. The chain has TRBV19 and TRBJ2-7; 8 nucleotides match TRBD1. The end of the DNA fits TRBJ2-1 better, so the J call may be wrong. The CDR3 has 13 residues. Germline assignment: CDR1 LNHDA and CDR2 SQIVND (reference sequence).

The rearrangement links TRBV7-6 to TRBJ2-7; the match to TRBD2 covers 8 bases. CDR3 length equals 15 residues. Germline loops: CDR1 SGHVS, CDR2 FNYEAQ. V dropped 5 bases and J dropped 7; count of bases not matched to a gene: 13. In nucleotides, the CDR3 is TGTGCCAGCAGCACCGTGGGACTAGGCTACAATGAGCAGTACTTC. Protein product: CASSTVGLGYNEQYF.

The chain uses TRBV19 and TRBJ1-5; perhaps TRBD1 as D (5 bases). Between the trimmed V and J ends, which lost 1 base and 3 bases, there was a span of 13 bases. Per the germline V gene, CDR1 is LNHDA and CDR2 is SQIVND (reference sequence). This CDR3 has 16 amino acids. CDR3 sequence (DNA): TGTGCCAGTAGTATAGGGACACGGTTATTCAATCAGCCCCAGCATTTT. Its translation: CASSIGTRLFNQPQHF.

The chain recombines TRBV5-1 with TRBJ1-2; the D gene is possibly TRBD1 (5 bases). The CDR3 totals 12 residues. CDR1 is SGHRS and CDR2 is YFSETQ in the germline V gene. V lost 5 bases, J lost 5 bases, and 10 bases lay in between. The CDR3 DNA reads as TGCGCCAGCAGAATGACAGATTATGGCTACACCTTC. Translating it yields CASRMTDYGYTF.

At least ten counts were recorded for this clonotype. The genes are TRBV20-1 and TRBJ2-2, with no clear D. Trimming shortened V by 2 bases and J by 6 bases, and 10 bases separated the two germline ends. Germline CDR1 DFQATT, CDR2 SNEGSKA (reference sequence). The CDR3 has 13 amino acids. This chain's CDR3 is CSARKVSPGELFF. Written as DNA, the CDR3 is TGCAGTGCTAGAAAGGTGTCACCCGGGGAGCTGTTTTTT.

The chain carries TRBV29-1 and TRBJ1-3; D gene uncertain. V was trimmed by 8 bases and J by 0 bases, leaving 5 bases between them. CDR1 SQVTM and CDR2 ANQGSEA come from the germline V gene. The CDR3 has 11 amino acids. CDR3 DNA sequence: TGCAGCTTACTCTCTGGAAACACCATATATTTT. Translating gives CSLLSGNTIYF.

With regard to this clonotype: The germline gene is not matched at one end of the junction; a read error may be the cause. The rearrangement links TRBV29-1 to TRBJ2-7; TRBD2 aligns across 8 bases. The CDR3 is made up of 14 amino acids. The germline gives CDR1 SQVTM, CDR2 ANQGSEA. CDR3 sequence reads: CSLEGGSGIREQYF. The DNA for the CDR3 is TGCAGCCTTGAGGGGGGTAGCGGGATACGCGAGCAGTACTTC.

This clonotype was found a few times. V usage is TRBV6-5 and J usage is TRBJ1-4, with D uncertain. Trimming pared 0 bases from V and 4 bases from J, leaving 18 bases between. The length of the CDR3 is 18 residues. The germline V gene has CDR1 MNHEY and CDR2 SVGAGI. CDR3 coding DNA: TGTGCCAGCAGTTACTCGTGGATAGATAGCAACCTTAATGAAAAACTGTTTTTT. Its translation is CASSYSWIDSNLNEKLFF.

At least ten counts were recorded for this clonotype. The CDR3 region has the DNA TGTGCCAGCAGTGTCGGCAGAAATAGCAATCAGCCCCAGCATTTT. Its protein is CASSVGRNSNQPQHF. The rearrangement joins TRBV2 to TRBJ1-5; D is unclear. Deletions cut 4 bases from V and 0 bases from J, with 10 bases between. This CDR3 contains 15 residues. CDR1 is SNHLY, CDR2 FYNNEI, per germline.

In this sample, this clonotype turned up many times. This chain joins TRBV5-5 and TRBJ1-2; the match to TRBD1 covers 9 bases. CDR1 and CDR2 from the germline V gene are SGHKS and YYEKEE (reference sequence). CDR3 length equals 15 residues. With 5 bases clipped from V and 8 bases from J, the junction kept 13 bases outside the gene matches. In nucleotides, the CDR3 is TGTGCCAGCAGGGACAGGGGCTACGGATTCAGCGGCTACACCTTC. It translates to CASRDRGYGFSGYTF.

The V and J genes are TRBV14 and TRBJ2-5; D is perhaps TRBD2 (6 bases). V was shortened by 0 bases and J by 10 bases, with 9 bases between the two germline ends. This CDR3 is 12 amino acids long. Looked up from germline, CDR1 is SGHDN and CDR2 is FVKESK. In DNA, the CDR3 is TGTGCCAGCAGCCAAGATGAAGCGGGCCAGTACTTC. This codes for CASSQDEAGQYF.

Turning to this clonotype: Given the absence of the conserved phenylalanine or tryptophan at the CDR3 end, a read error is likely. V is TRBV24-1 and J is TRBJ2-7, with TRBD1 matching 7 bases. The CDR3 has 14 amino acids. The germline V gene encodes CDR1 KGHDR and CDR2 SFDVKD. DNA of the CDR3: TGTGCCAGCAGTATCGGACAGGCCTCCTACGAGCAGTACCTC. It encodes CASSIGQASYEQYL.

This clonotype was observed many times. The CDR3 coding sequence is TGTGCCACCAGCAGAGATCGAGGGGGACAGCCCCAGCATTTT. This translates into CATSRDRGGQPQHF. This sequence joins TRBV15 and TRBJ1-5; D may be TRBD1 (6 bases). Deletions cut 0 bases from V and 7 bases from J, with 10 bases between. This CDR3 spans 14 amino acids. Looked up from germline, CDR1 is LNHNV and CDR2 is YYDKDF (reference sequence). The full variable domain, in which reference TRBV15 and TRBJ1-5 provide the parts outside the CDR3, is DAMVIQNPRYQVTQFGKPVTLSCSQTLNHNVMYWYQQKSSQAPKLLFHYYDKDFNNEADTPDNFQSRRPNTSFCFLDIRSPGLGDTAMYLCATSRDRGGQPQHFGDGTRLSIL.

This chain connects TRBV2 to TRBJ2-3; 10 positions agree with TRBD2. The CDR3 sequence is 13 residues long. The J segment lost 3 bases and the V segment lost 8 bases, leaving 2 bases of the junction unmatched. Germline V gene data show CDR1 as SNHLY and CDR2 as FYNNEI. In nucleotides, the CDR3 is TGTGCCAGCGCTAGCGGGGGAACAGATACGCAGTATTTT. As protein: CASASGGTDTQYF.

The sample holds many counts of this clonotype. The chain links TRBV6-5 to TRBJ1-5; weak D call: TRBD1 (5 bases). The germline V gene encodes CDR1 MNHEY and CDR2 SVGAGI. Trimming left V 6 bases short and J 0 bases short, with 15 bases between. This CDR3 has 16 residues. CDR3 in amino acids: CASSETGTYSNQPQHF. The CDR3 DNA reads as TGTGCCAGCAGCGAAACCGGGACGTATAGCAATCAGCCCCAGCATTTT.

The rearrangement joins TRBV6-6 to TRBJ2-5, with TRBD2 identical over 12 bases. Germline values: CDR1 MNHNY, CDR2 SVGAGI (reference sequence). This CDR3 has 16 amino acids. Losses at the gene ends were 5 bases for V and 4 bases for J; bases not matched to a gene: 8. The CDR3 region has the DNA TGTGCCAGCAGTCCGACTAGCGGGGGAGCCCGAGAGACCCAGTACTTC. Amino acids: CASSPTSGGARETQYF.

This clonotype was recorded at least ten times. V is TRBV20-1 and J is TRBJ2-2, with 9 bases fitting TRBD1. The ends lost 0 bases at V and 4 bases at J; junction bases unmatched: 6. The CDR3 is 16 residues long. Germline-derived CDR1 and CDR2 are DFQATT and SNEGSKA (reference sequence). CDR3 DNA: TGCAGTGCTAGAGAGAGGGGACAGGGTTTCACCGGGGAGCTGTTTTTT. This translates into CSARERGQGFTGELFF.

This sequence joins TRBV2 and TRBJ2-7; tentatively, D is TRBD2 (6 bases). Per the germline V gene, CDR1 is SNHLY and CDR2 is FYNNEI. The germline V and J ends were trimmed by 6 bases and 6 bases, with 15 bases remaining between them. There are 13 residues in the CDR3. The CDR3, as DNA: TGTGCCAGCAGAGTCGGGAGTGGGGTCGAGCAGTACTTC. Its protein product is CASRVGSGVEQYF.

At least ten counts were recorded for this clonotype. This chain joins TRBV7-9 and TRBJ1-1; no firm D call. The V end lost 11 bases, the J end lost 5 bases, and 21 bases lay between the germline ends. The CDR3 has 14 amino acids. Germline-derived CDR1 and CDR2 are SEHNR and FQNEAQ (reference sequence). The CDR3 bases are TGTGCCGATTGGGAGTTGGCTGGGGAAACTGAAGCTTTCTTT. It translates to CADWELAGETEAFF.

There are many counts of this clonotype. CDR3 amino acids: CSARDDRGTEAFF. In DNA form, the CDR3 reads TGCAGTGCTAGAGATGACCGGGGCACTGAAGCTTTCTTT. This sequence joins TRBV20-1 and TRBJ1-1; D is unresolved. The CDR3 consists of 13 residues. V lost 0 bases to trimming and J lost 4 bases, with 9 bases between them. Looked up from germline, CDR1 is DFQATT and CDR2 is SNEGSKA (reference sequence).

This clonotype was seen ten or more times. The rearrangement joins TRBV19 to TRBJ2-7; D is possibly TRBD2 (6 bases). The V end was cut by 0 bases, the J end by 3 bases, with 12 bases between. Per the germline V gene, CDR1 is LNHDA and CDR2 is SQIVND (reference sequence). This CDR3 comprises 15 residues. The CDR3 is CASSIDASGSYEQYF. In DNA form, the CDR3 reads TGTGCCAGTAGTATAGATGCGTCCGGGAGCTACGAGCAGTACTTC.